This entry features one T cell receptor beta chain sequence. Its specificity is not known. This CDR3 is 13 amino acids long. Germline V gene lookup returns CDR1 MDHEN and CDR2 SYDVKM. V dropped 3 bases and J dropped 14 bases, with 16 bases sitting between them. The assay was immunoSEQ multiplex PCR, and TCRdb's table has in-frame clones only and misses some. The sample records a few hundred thousand clones, 89% being singletons. Specified treatment: some 20 received Ad26.COV2.S at low or high dose, single or two shots; 5 received placebo; per-sample allocation not given. Vaccine and placebo recipients were sampled on day 63 after the first injection. A Boston donor was an adult aged 18-55 years. The source of the sample is a study of Ad26.COV2.S vaccination and SARS-CoV-2 variants. For the study at large: Donor was assigned to the Ad26.COV2.S arm of trial COV1001.

Whole-study findings and limits: The analyses of TCR breadth and depth may have understated the size of total T cell responses.

This chain links TRBV28 with TRBJ2-2; the D gene is possibly TRBD2 (7 bases). This clonotype was obtained from a person between 18 and 65 years old who received the Ad26.COV2.S COVID-19 vaccine or a placebo. Sequenced material: peripheral blood, taken in a trial of Ad26.COV2.S vaccine versus placebo. The CDR3 nucleotides read TGTGCCAGCAGTTTCCGGGCAGGGGAGGGACTGTTTTTT. Amino acids: CASSFRAGEGLFF.